Given below is one T cell receptor beta chain in context. The data belong to a study of Ad26.COV2.S vaccination and SARS-CoV-2 variants. TCRdb keeps only in-frame clones here, not all; method: immunoSEQ multiplex PCR. The sample consists of approximately 410,000 clones, approximately 88% of them appearing once. The V gene end was trimmed by 3 bases and the J gene end by 6 bases; junction bases not matched to a gene: 6. Germline loops: CDR1 WNHNN, CDR2 SYGVQD (reference sequence). The CDR3 contains 14 residues. Treatment defined: around 19 received Ad26.COV2.S at low or high dose, single or two shots; roughly five received placebo; per-sample allocation not given. All samples were drawn on day 63, counting from the first vaccine or placebo injection.

Here the sequenced sample was peripheral blood, taken in a trial of Ad26.COV2.S vaccine versus placebo. The chain recombines TRBV10-1 with TRBJ2-3; 7 positions agree with TRBD2. The TCR sequence derives from a person aged 18-65 years who received the Ad26.COV2.S COVID-19 vaccine or a placebo. CDR3 nucleotides: TGCGCCAGCAGTGATCAAGCCGGGGGGGATACGCAGTATTTT. It codes for CASSDQAGGDTQYF.